Each of the 4 T cell receptor beta chains below was sequenced from the same sample in a study of shared clonotypes between healthy human individuals. Generated by immunoSEQ multiplex PCR, the TCRdb table keeps only in-frame clones and is missing some. The table shows about 480,000 clones, with approximately 79% occurring only once. Sequencing used PBMCs. These receptors were taken from a woman aged 35 to 49 in good health. Some clones in this sample may be carry-over from other donors' samples.

CDR3 region: CASSQSLGSGRETQYF. The CDR3 DNA sequence: TGCGCCAGCAGCCAATCCCTTGGGAGTGGCCGAGAGACCCAGTACTTC. The chain uses TRBV4-3 and TRBJ2-5, with D maybe TRBD2 (5 bases). In germline, CDR1 is LGHNA, CDR2 YSLEER. The germline V and J ends were trimmed by 2 bases and 4 bases, with 17 bases remaining between them. The CDR3 sequence is 16 residues long.

The rearrangement links TRBV2 to TRBJ2-2; D gene unclear. The CDR3 has 13 residues. V was trimmed by 7 bases and J by 1 base, leaving 7 bases between them. The germline V gene encodes CDR1 SNHLY and CDR2 FYNNEI. Written as DNA, the CDR3 is TGTGCCAGCACAATCGAGAACACCGGGGAGCTGTTTTTT. Translation: CASTIENTGELFF.

This clone was seen only a few times. The rearrangement uses TRBV19 and TRBJ1-2; D not certain. The V gene's germline CDR1 is LNHDA and CDR2 SQIVND (reference sequence). V was shortened by 6 bases and J by 8 bases, with 13 bases between the two germline ends. CDR3 length: 12 residues. The CDR3 sequence is CASRAGLGGYTF. In nucleotides, the CDR3 is TGTGCCAGTAGAGCAGGCCTGGGGGGCTACACCTTC.

This chain uses TRBV2 with TRBJ2-1; 10 nucleotides match TRBD2. The germline V gene encodes CDR1 SNHLY and CDR2 FYNNEI. The CDR3 runs to 19 residues. V shed 10 bases and J 0 bases; nucleotides not matched to a gene: 18. This CDR3 is CATHHPTSGLVSSYNEQFF. CDR3 bases: TGTGCCACCCATCACCCGACTAGCGGGTTGGTGAGCTCCTACAATGAGCAGTTCTTC.